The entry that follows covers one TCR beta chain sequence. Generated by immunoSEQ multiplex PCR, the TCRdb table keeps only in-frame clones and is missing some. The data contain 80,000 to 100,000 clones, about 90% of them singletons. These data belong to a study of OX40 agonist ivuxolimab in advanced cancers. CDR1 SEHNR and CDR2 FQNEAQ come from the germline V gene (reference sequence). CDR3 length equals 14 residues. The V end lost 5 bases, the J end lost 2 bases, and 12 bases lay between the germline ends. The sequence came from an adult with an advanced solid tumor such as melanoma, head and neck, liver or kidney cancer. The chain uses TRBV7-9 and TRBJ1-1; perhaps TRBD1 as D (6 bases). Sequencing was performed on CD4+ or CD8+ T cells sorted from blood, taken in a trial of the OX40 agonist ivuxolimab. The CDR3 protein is CASSTKGGNTEAFF. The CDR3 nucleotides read TGTGCCAGCAGCACAAAGGGGGGCAACACTGAAGCTTTCTTT.